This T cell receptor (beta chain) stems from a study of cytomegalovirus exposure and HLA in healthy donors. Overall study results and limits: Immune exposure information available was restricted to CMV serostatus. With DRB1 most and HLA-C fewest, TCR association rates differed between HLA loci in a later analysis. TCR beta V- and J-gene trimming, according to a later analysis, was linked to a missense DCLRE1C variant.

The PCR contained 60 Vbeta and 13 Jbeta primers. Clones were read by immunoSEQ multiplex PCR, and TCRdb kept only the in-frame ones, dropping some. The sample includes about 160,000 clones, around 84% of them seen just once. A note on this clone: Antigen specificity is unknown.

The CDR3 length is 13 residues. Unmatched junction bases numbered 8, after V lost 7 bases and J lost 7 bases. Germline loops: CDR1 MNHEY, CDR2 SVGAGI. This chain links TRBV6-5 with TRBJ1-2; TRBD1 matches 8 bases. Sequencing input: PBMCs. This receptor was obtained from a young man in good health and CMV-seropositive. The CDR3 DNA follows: TGTGCCAGCATCCAGGGGGCTTCGACTGGCTACACCTTC. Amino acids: CASIQGASTGYTF.